This TCR beta chain was found in a study of blood T cell repertoires in COVID-19 (dated by TCRdb to about 2020). For context, the study as a whole: Samples covering the acute and convalescent phases of COVID-19 were provided by collaborators in the United States, Italy and Spain. The material from the prospective study consisted of cDNA or gDNA derived from T cells, B-cell-depleted T cells, or PBMCs. The repertoires were released in a freely available public database meant as a resource for research on the immune response to SARS-CoV-2. Where available, HLA class I and class II types were obtained from metadata supplied by the sample provider rather than from assay-based typing. Sample metadata almost always included a de-identified subject ID, COVID-19 status, age in years and sex. Deeply sampled blood TCRbeta repertoires from subjects exposed to, actively infected with, or recovered from COVID-19 were included in the dataset. Samples were obtained from the ongoing ImmuneRACE study (first 160 participants) and from about 1,300 subjects provided by 6 global collaborators.

The CDR3 runs 18 residues from the cysteine to the phenylalanine. Only the CDR3 DNA stays, 54 bases, in frame from base 1. V lost 3 bases and J lost 0 bases, and the count of bases not matched to a germline gene is 9. The immunoSEQ Assay, a bias-controlled multiplex PCR, was used to amplify TCRbeta CDR3 regions from genomic DNA. The paper's data handling went like this. The number of nucleated cells in each sample was estimated from the amplification of reference gene primers within the assay. Sequence reads were collapsed and filtered to measure the absolute abundance of every unique TCRbeta CDR3 rearrangement. For each sample, productive Simpson clonality was calculated as the square root of Simpson's diversity index over productive rearrangements. TCRdb holds this immuneACCESS table with in-frame rearrangements only. Some clones are missing; in checked studies, unresolved V genes explain under half, and the rest has no known cause. V and J calls and clone size are those listed in that table; D and trimming were worked out from the DNA. This sample has 70,000 or so clones in its table, and around 75% of those were observed once. The ten most abundant clones make up under 25% of the sample.

The collaborating institutions used their own protocols to collect whole blood in K2EDTA tubes. Collaborator samples were shipped for TCRbeta analysis as frozen whole blood, isolated PBMCs, or DNA extracted from either sample type. Study-level results and caveats: Clinical and demographic metadata were provided uncurated, with the amount varying by source and participant.

In regard to this clone: What this receptor recognizes is not known. The record has no base qualities; no much larger clone is one base away.

The chain is assembled from TRBV23-1 and TRBJ1-3; 9 junctional bases match TRBD1. TRBV23-1 is assigned to the ORF class and has an uncertain function. The origin of this receptor is a man aged 70-80 years with acute or convalescent COVID-19. Sequenced material: peripheral blood. The CDR3 protein is CASSQPKQGAHSGNTIYF. The bases read TGCGCCAGCAGTCAGCCAAAACAGGGGGCCCACTCTGGAAACACCATATATTTT.